These 9 T cell receptor beta chains originate from one sample sequenced in a study of immune cell composition in non-small cell lung cancer. Using immunoSEQ multiplex PCR, the repertoire was profiled, and TCRdb retains in-frame clones only, with some absent. In the table there are 5,000 or so clones, just over 75% of which are singletons. Sequencing was done on a sample of lung tumor tissue. These TCRs come from a human donor with non-small cell lung cancer.

This chain connects TRBV19 to TRBJ2-1, with 13 positions matching TRBD2. The germline gives CDR1 LNHDA, CDR2 SQIVND (reference sequence). V was pared by 1 base and J by 4 bases, with 4 bases of the junction left unmatched. The CDR3 totals 17 residues. Written as DNA, the CDR3 is TGTGCCAGTAGTATAGCGGGGGGACTAGCGGGATACAATGAGCAGTTCTTC. Translating it yields CASSIAGGLAGYNEQFF. Based on the CDR3 plus reference TRBV19 and TRBJ2-1, the full variable domain is DGGITQSPKYLFRKEGQNVTLSCEQNLNHDAMYWYRQDPGQGLRLIYYSQIVNDFQKGDIAEGYSVSREKKESFPLTVTSAQKNPTAFYLCASSIAGGLAGYNEQFFGPGTRLTVL.

The chain combines TRBV4-1 with TRBJ2-3, with TRBD2 matching 12 bases. This CDR3 contains 20 residues. V gave up 0 bases and J gave up 2 bases; unmatched junction bases: 12. In germline, CDR1 is MGHRA, CDR2 YSYEKL. Here the CDR3 reads CASSQDGLAGSSFNTDTQYF. The CDR3 DNA reads TGCGCCAGCAGCCAAGATGGACTAGCGGGAAGTTCCTTTAACACAGATACGCAGTATTTT.

This clone was observed a single time. DNA for the CDR3: TGCGCCAGCGCCCTGGGGGGGACCTCCGCTGAAGCTTTCTTT. Protein product: CASALGGTSAEAFF. The chain has TRBV5-1 and TRBJ1-1; TRBD1 might be the D (5 bases). Trimming took off 7 bases at V and 6 bases at J, with 19 bases between the two ends. Germline V lookup: CDR1 SGHRS, CDR2 YFSETQ. This CDR3 is built from 14 residues.

The chain links TRBV5-1 to TRBJ1-2; D unclear. CDR1 and CDR2 from the germline V gene are SGHRS and YFSETQ. The CDR3 is 12 amino acids. Between the trimmed V and J ends, which lost 0 bases and 5 bases, there was a span of 5 bases. The CDR3 sequence: CASSLGGYGYTF. CDR3 nucleotide sequence: TGCGCCAGCAGCTTGGGAGGGTATGGCTACACCTTC.

V usage is TRBV28 and J usage is TRBJ2-2; D is undetermined. Deletions cut 8 bases from V and 14 bases from J, with 15 bases between. Germline CDR1 MDHEN, CDR2 SYDVKM. The CDR3 totals 11 residues. The CDR3 region is CASSSSPSLFF. The CDR3 DNA reads TGTGCCAGCTCGTCGTCTCCTTCCCTGTTTTTT.

This sequence joins TRBV5-1 and TRBJ2-3, with 8 bases identical to TRBD2. CDR1 and CDR2 from the germline V gene are SGHRS and YFSETQ. Germline trimming cut 0 bases from V and 5 bases from J; bases unmatched to any gene: 14. This CDR3 region has 18 residues. Written as DNA, the CDR3 is TGCGCCAGCAGCTTGGCCACGCGGGGGGCCGGTTCGGGAGATACGCAGTATTTT. Encoded protein: CASSLATRGAGSGDTQYF.

The chain uses TRBV6-1 and TRBJ2-1; D perhaps matches TRBD2 (5 bases). Germline CDR1 is MNHNS and CDR2 is SASEGT. This CDR3 comprises 16 residues. Trimming shortened V by 4 bases and J by 6 bases, and 19 bases separated the two germline ends. Written as DNA, the CDR3 is TGTGCCAGCAGTGTCCTGAGGGTTGGGCCGGTCAATGAGCAGTTCTTC. Translating gives CASSVLRVGPVNEQFF.

The genes are TRBV15 and TRBJ1-2; D is perhaps TRBD1 (5 bases). V gave up 0 bases and J gave up 8 bases, with 13 bases separating them. The CDR3 is 14 amino acids. The germline gives CDR1 LNHNV, CDR2 YYDKDF (reference sequence). In DNA, the CDR3 is TGTGCCACCAGCAGAGACCTTGACAGCTCCGGCTACACCTTC. It translates to CATSRDLDSSGYTF. The full variable domain, completed using reference TRBV15 and TRBJ1-2, is DAMVIQNPRYQVTQFGKPVTLSCSQTLNHNVMYWYQQKSSQAPKLLFHYYDKDFNNEADTPDNFQSRRPNTSFCFLDIRSPGLGDTAMYLCATSRDLDSSGYTFGSGTRLTVV.

The chain is built from TRBV29-1 and TRBJ2-1, with TRBD1 as a possible D gene (6 bases). There are 15 residues in the CDR3. V gave up 0 bases and J gave up 4 bases, with 13 bases separating them. From germline, CDR1 is SQVTM and CDR2 ANQGSEA. Written as DNA, the CDR3 is TGCAGCGTTGAAGATGGGTCCAGGGGATACAATGAGCAGTTCTTC. It yields the protein CSVEDGSRGYNEQFF.